The 2 T cell receptor beta chains reported below all come from one sample, sequenced in a study of T cells in Graves' hyperthyroidism and ophthalmopathy (dated by TCRdb to the late 2010s). The library was produced with multiplex PCR. Sequencing used an Illumina HiSeq 2000. The TCR beta CDR3 regions were amplified from RNA transcripts. A first-round RT-PCR of the TCR CDR3 used the HTBI primer set with the Qiagen OneStep RT-PCR kit. Using fastp at Q25 and MiXCR, TCRdb reprocessed the public reads and kept productive beta chains. Entries that share a CDR3 protein sequence are merged under the most common genes and DNA. The sample data list hundreds of thousands of distinct CDR3 sequences, and under 45% of these were observed just once. The top ten clonotypes cover 30% to 40% of the sample. Sample: blood. The receptors come from a woman between 40 and 50 years old with Graves' hyperthyroidism.

This clonotype was observed at least ten times. The V gene is TRBV19, the J gene TRBJ1-5; 9 bases map to TRBD1. Germline V CDR1 and CDR2: LNHDA, SQIVND (reference sequence). With 8 bases clipped from V and 5 bases from J, the junction kept 10 bases outside the gene matches. The CDR3 totals 15 residues. DNA of the CDR3: TGTGCCAGTTCGATCCGGGACAGGGAGGATCAGCCCCAGCATTTT. Amino acids: CASSIRDREDQPQHF.

The chain has TRBV7-3 and TRBJ2-5, with TRBD2 identical over 8 bases. The J segment lost 4 bases and the V segment lost 2 bases, leaving 12 bases of the junction unmatched. Germline CDR1 reads SGHTA; CDR2 reads FQGTGA. The CDR3 is made up of 17 amino acids. The CDR3 nucleotides are TGTGCCAGCAGCTTATATTCCCCAGGACGGGAGGGAGAGACCCAGTACTTC. Translated, it gives CASSLYSPGREGETQYF.